Detailed here is one TCR beta chain. Its antigen is unknown. These data come from a study of molecular identifiers for immune sequencing clone quantification. As for the study in general: Naive CD8 cell RNA, from around 20,000 or 100,000 cells, was split five ways in replicates, with four sequenced.

Researchers sorted naive CD8 T cells as cells that were CD8+CD4-CCR7+CD45RA+. Each CDR3 protein gets one entry after TCRdb re-called the PCR reads with MiXCR. Here the sample spans 350,000 or so distinct CDR3 sequences, 20% to 25% being singletons. Points from the study as a whole: Naive cells had under 1% of molecules in clones above 20 RNA copies, effectors over 98%.

The CDR3 is 20 residues long. Germline V gene data show CDR1 as SEHNR and CDR2 as FQNEAQ (reference sequence). Trimming removed 1 base from V and 4 bases from J, with 23 bases in between. The receptor was derived from a human donor in good health. Some libraries in this study had Jurkat cell RNA spiked in. The sequenced sample was naive CD8+ T cells from blood, with Jurkat cell RNA spiked in. Indicated subset: FACS-sorted CD8+CD4-CCR7+CD45RA+ naive T cells. This chain uses TRBV7-9 with TRBJ1-6, with a tentative D call TRBD1 (6 bases). In nucleotides, the CDR3 is TGTGCCAGCAGCTTAGTAGGGGGGAGAGGACAAACAGATTATAATTCACCCCTCCACTTT. Encoded protein: CASSLVGGRGQTDYNSPLHF.